This T cell receptor (beta chain) was sequenced in a study of cytomegalovirus exposure and HLA in healthy donors. Study in general: Of more than 350 genotyped donors, about 81% clustered with self-reported Caucasian donors. Whole-study results and caveats: HLA restriction was apparent for most CMV-associated TCR beta chains in a later analysis. Excluded were some V segments that proved indistinguishable, including TRBV6-2 and TRBV6-3.

There were likely unrecorded immune exposures, though donors were nominally healthy when sampled. Trimming took 0 bases from V and 1 from J, leaving 11 bases between them. The CDR3 has 16 amino acids. The germline gives CDR1 SGHTA, CDR2 FQGNSA. Vbeta (60) and Jbeta (13) primers were used in the PCR. Profiling relied on immunoSEQ multiplex PCR, and the TCRdb table lists in-frame clones only, not all of them. The sample holds under 200,000 clones; more than 65% are singletons and the top ten take about 1.7%. This clone was seen a handful of times. Its antigen is still unknown. Sequencing was performed on PBMCs. The rearrangement links TRBV7-2 to TRBJ2-3, with D possibly being TRBD2 (5 bases). This receptor was taken from a woman in her 30s in good health and CMV-seronegative. The DNA for the CDR3 is TGTGCCAGCAGCTTAGCGCGGGTTGCTGGCACAGATACGCAGTATTTT. Protein sequence: CASSLARVAGTDTQYF.